The subject of this entry is one TCR beta chain. The data are from a study of somatic mutations in cytotoxic T cells in rheumatoid arthritis. Study-wide background: T-cell populations stained with V beta antibodies were in some cases flow-sorted at nearly 100% purity, including V beta1+ cells that were sequenced for TCRB.

The data were produced by immunoSEQ multiplex PCR, yet TCRdb's version contains in-frame clones alone and is incomplete. The sample lists some 19,000 clones; approximately 83% were seen once. V was trimmed by 5 bases and J by 7 bases, leaving 20 bases between them. Germline-derived CDR1 and CDR2 are MDHEN and SYDVKM. This CDR3 contains 15 residues. The clonotype comes from a man between 18 and 35 years old with rheumatoid arthritis. The sequenced sample was CD8+ T cells sorted from blood. The chain is built from TRBV28 and TRBJ1-1; maybe TRBD1 (5 bases). This CDR3 is CASSPIRTLTGEAFF. The CDR3 DNA follows: TGTGCCAGCAGTCCAATAAGGACACTCACAGGTGAAGCTTTCTTT.